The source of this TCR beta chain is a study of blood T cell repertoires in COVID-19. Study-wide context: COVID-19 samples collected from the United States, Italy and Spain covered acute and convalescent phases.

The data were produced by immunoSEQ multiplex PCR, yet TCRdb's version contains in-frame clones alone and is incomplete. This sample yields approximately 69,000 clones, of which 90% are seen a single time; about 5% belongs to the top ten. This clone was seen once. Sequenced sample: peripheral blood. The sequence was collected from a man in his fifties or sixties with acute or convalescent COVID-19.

CDR3 nucleotide sequence: TGTGCCAGCAGCTCGCCCTCCGGGGGTAGGGCAGATACGCAGTATTTT. Translated: CASSSPSGGRADTQYF. This sequence joins TRBV11-2 and TRBJ2-3, with D tentatively TRBD2 (6 bases). The germline gives CDR1 SGHAT, CDR2 FQNNGV. This CDR3 region has 16 residues. Trimming shortened V by 4 bases and J by 4 bases, and 18 bases separated the two germline ends.